These 10 T cell receptor beta chains were sequenced from one sample in a study of shared clonotypes between healthy human individuals. Naive CD8 cells comprised CD45RO-negative, CCR7-positively selected cells, excluding terminally differentiated effector memory CD45RA+ cells. Produced via immunoSEQ multiplex PCR; TCRdb's table is partial and in-frame only. This sample carries more than 2 million clones, 93% of them seen once, and the ten largest clones take more than 1.5%. The specimen sequenced was naive CD8+ T cells from PBMCs. All receptors come from a man aged 18 to 29 in good health. Some clones in this sample may be carry-over from other donors' samples.

The rearrangement links TRBV5-1 to TRBJ2-3; 8 nucleotides align to TRBD1. The ends lost 4 bases at V and 3 bases at J; junction bases unmatched: 10. Germline V gene sequence: CDR1 SGHRS, CDR2 YFSETQ. There are 16 residues in the CDR3. The DNA for the CDR3 is TGCGCCAGCAGCGGCGGACAGGGAAGTCGTACAGATACGCAGTATTTT. It encodes CASSGGQGSRTDTQYF.

Points on this clone: The junction differs from germline at one of its ends, possibly a read error. The CDR3 loop is CASSPKTGGVGERYF. CDR3 bases: TGCGCCAGCAGCCCTAAAACAGGGGGTGTTGGCGAGCGGTACTTC. The rearrangement uses TRBV4-1 and TRBJ2-7; the match to TRBD1 covers 8 bases. Germline V lookup: CDR1 MGHRA, CDR2 YSYEKL. The length of the CDR3 is 15 residues.

Points on this clone: This same CDR3 is encoded by further DNA sequences in the sample. This chain uses TRBV27 with TRBJ2-7, with 9 bases that match TRBD1. V shed 5 bases, J shed 2 bases, and the junction held 4 bases outside the gene matches. The CDR3 runs to 14 residues. CDR1 and CDR2 from the germline V gene are MNHEY and SMNVEV (reference sequence). Here the CDR3 reads CASSLRDRAYEQYF. The CDR3 DNA reads TGTGCCAGCAGTCTTCGGGACAGGGCCTACGAGCAGTACTTC.

The gene calls are TRBV7-8 and TRBJ1-1; D is possibly TRBD1 (6 bases). The CDR3 contains 14 residues. The germline CDR1 and CDR2 sequences are SGHVS and FQNEAQ. The V end was cut by 1 base, the J end by 5 bases, with 11 bases between. In DNA form, the CDR3 reads TGTGCCAGCAGCTTAGAACCGGGGGCGACTGAAGCTTTCTTT. This encodes CASSLEPGATEAFF.

The chain recombines TRBV9 with TRBJ2-3, with no clear D. Germline V gene lookup returns CDR1 SGDLS and CDR2 YYNGEE. Trimming pared 3 bases from V and 0 bases from J, leaving 8 bases between. This CDR3 is built from 14 residues. The CDR3 nucleotides are TGTGCCAGCAGCGCCGAAAGTAGCACAGATACGCAGTATTTT. This sequence encodes CASSAESSTDTQYF.

This chain uses TRBV2 with TRBJ1-2, with a possible D match to TRBD1 (5 bases). This CDR3 spans 14 amino acids. V lost 6 bases, J lost 0 bases, and 11 bases lay in between. CDR1 and CDR2 from the germline V gene are SNHLY and FYNNEI. The CDR3 nucleotides are TGTGCCAGCAGGGGGACGGACGCTAACTATGGCTACACCTTC. Residues: CASRGTDANYGYTF. Combining the CDR3 with reference TRBV2 and TRBJ1-2 gives the whole variable domain EPEVTQTPSHQVTQMGQEVILRCVPISNHLYFYWYRQILGQKVEFLVSFYNNEISEKSEIFDDQFSVERPDGSNFTLKIRSTKLEDSAMYFCASRGTDANYGYTFGSGTRLTVV.

The rearrangement joins TRBV29-1 to TRBJ2-2; D call uncertain. The CDR3 is 16 amino acids. The germline gives CDR1 SQVTM, CDR2 ANQGSEA. Trimming removed 0 bases from V and 1 base from J, with 12 bases in between. The CDR3: CSVEDWGGGNTGELFF. In DNA form, the CDR3 reads TGCAGCGTTGAAGACTGGGGTGGCGGGAACACCGGGGAGCTGTTTTTT.

Regarding this clone: The junction differs from germline at one of its ends, possibly a read error. This chain joins TRBV4-1 and TRBJ2-3, with a possible D match to TRBD1 (6 bases). Germline assignment: CDR1 MGHRA and CDR2 YSYEKL. The CDR3 length is 16 residues. The CDR3 loop is CASNQDLGTYTDTQYF. The CDR3 DNA is TGCGCCAGCAACCAAGATCTCGGGACATACACAGATACGCAGTATTTT.

J is TRBJ2-1 and V is TRBV19; no clear D. Germline CDR1 reads LNHDA; CDR2 reads SQIVND (reference sequence). This CDR3 comprises 13 residues. Trimming stripped 7 bases from V and 2 bases from J, with 9 bases between. In DNA form, the CDR3 reads TGTGCCAGTACCAGCGTAGCCTACAATGAGCAGTTCTTC. The encoded protein is CASTSVAYNEQFF.

The chain links TRBV7-9 to TRBJ1-2, with D hard to call. Germline lookup yields CDR1 SEHNR and CDR2 FQNEAQ (reference sequence). V dropped 0 bases and J dropped 5 bases, with 7 bases sitting between them. The CDR3 contains 13 residues. CDR3 DNA: TGTGCCAGCAGCTTAGCCGCCGCGTATGGCTACACCTTC. The encoded protein is CASSLAAAYGYTF.